A selection of T cell receptor beta chains follows, all from one sample in a study of T cell responses to AZD1222 COVID-19 vaccine. Sequenced by immunoSEQ multiplex PCR; TCRdb stores in-frame clones only, minus some. The sample has 110,000 or so clones, over 80% seen once. The sample was peripheral blood, taken on day 0 of AZD1222 vaccination. The source is an adult in good health. Each CDR3 is given with its conserved first and last residue. The D gene is left open where the match is weak. Clone sizes are given selectively: once, few, many, or a class where the clone is expanded.

d_gene	abundance	v_gene	j_gene	CDR3nt	CDR3aa
NA	NA	TRBV6-5	TRBJ1-5	TGTGCCAGCAGAATAAGGGTCTATAGCAATCAGCCCCAGCATTTT	CASRIRVYSNQPQHF
NA	NA	TRBV7-2	TRBJ2-1	TGTGCCAGCAGCACGACTAGGAATGAGCAGTTCTTC	CASSTTRNEQFF
TRBD1	NA	TRBV2	TRBJ2-5	TGTGCCAGCAGTGTGTCTCGGACAGGGGAGGGACAAGAGACCCAGTACTTC	CASSVSRTGEGQETQYF
NA	NA	TRBV5-1	TRBJ2-3	TGCGCCAGCAGCTGGGACACTCACACAGATACGCAGTATTTT	CASSWDTHTDTQYF
TRBD1	NA	TRBV5-4	TRBJ2-3	TGTGCCAGCAGCTTTGAGGGGGCGGAAGATACGCAGTATTTT	CASSFEGAEDTQYF
NA	NA	TRBV6-5	TRBJ2-7	TGTGCCAGCAGTTACTCTGCCAGAAGCTACGAGCAGTACTTC	CASSYSARSYEQYF
NA	once	TRBV6-5	TRBJ1-2	TGTGCCAGCAACATCGGGGGTAACTATGGCTACACCTTC	CASNIGGNYGYTF
NA	NA	TRBV2	TRBJ1-5	TGTGCCAGCAGTGATCGGAGAGGGACCAGCAATCAGCCCCAGCATTTT	CASSDRRGTSNQPQHF
NA	NA	TRBV19	TRBJ1-3	TGTGCCAGTAGTTTCGACAGTAACTCTGGAAACACCATATATTTT	CASSFDSNSGNTIYF
TRBD1	NA	TRBV6-1	TRBJ1-1	TGTGCCAGCAGTGAATCGGACGGACAGGGGGAGGCTGAAGCTTTCTTT	CASSESDGQGEAEAFF
NA	NA	TRBV5-4	TRBJ1-1	TGTGCCAGCAGCTTGGAGGTGAACACTGAAGCTTTCTTT	CASSLEVNTEAFF
TRBD1	few	TRBV6-4	TRBJ2-1	TGTGCCAGCAGTGAACAGGGGGAGGCGGATGAGCAGTTCTTC	CASSEQGEADEQFF
NA	NA	TRBV19	TRBJ1-4	TGTGCCAGTAGTTCACCATCTCCTGAAAAACTGTTTTTT	CASSSPSPEKLFF
TRBD1	few	TRBV6-4	TRBJ2-5	TGTGCCAGCAGTGACTCCCTGGACAGAAGGGGGCTCGGGGACCAGTACTTC	CASSDSLDRRGLGDQYF
NA	NA	TRBV5-4	TRBJ2-1	TGTGCCAGCAGCGGAAGACTAGTCAATGAGCAGTTCTTC	CASSGRLVNEQFF
NA	NA	TRBV4-3	TRBJ1-1	TGCGCCAGCAGCCAAGGAGGACTCCTGAACACTGAAGCTTTCTTT	CASSQGGLLNTEAFF
TRBD1	NA	TRBV7-2	TRBJ2-7	TGTGCCAGCAGCCGGACAGGAGCCGACTACGAGCAGTACTTC	CASSRTGADYEQYF